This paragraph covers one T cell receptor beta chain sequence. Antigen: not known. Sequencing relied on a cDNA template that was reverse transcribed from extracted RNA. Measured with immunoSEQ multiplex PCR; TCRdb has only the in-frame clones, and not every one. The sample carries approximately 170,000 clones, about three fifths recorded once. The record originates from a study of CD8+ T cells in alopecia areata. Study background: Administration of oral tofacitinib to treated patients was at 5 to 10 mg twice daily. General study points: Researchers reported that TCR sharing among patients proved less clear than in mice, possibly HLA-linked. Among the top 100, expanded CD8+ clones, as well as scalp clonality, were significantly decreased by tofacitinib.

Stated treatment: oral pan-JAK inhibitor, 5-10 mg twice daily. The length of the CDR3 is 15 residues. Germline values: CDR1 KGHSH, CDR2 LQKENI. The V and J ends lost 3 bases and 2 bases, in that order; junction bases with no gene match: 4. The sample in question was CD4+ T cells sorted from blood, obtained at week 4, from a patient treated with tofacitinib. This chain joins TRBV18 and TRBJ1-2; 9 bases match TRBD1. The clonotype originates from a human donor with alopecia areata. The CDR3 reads CASSPATGGNYGYTF. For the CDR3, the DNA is TGTGCCAGCTCACCCGCAACAGGGGGCAACTATGGCTACACCTTC.